The T cell receptor (beta chain) under discussion was sequenced for a study of T-cell memory formation after mild COVID-19. With 6 bases removed from V and 4 bases from J, the gap between germline ends came to 15 bases. The V gene's germline CDR1 is SQVTM and CDR2 ANQGSEA. The CDR3 extends over 14 amino acids. This clonotype was counted ten times or more. TCRdb re-called the 5' RACE reads with MiXCR, one entry per CDR3 protein. This sample has approximately 300,000 distinct CDR3 sequences, with 8% to 9% found just once. Sequenced material: PBMCs or a T cell subset sorted from them (not recorded which). This clonotype was sampled from a man aged 18-30 years who had mild COVID-19 (a few samples of this study predate the infection). Cell type and time point are not known. V usage is TRBV29-1 and J usage is TRBJ2-2, with D possibly being TRBD1 (5 bases). The CDR3: CSVIRQSSTGELFF. As DNA, the CDR3 is TGCAGCGTGATTCGACAGTCGTCCACCGGGGAGCTGTTTTTT.